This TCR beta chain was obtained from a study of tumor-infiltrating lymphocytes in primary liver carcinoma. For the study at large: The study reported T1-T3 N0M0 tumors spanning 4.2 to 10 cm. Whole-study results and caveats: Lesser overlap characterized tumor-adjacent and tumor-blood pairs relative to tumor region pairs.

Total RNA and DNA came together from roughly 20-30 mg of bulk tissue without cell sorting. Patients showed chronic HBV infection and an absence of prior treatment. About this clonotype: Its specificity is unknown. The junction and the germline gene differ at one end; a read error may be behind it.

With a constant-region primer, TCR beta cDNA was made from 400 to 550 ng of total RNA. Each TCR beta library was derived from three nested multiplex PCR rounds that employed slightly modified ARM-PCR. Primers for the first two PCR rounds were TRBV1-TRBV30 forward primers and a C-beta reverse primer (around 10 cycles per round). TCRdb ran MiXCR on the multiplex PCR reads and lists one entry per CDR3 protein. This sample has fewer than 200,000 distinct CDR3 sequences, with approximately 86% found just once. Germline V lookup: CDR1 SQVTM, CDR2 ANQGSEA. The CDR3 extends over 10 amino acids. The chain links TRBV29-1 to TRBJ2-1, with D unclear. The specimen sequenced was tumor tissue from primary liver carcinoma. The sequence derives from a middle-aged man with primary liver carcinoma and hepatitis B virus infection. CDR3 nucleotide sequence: TGCATCGTTGGGAAGAATGAGCAGTTCTTC. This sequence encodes CIVGKNEQFF.